The sequence of this T cell receptor (beta chain) was determined in a study of T cell clones after liver transplantation. On the study more broadly: A pre-transplant mixed lymphocyte reaction with TCRbeta sequencing defined graft-donor-reactive clones followed in post-transplant blood. Tolerant meant at least one year fully off immunosuppression without liver enzymes above twice normal.

This CDR3 comprises 17 residues. Per germline, CDR1 SGHKS and CDR2 YYEKEE (reference sequence). Between the trimmed V and J ends, which lost 3 bases and 1 base, there was a span of 18 bases. Clones were sequenced by immunoSEQ multiplex PCR, and TCRdb holds only the in-frame ones, with some missing. The repertoire holds over 100,000 clones, with 75% to 90% as singletons. Sequenced material: CD4+ T cells from blood, taken before liver transplant. The TCR comes from a human donor who received a liver transplant. This chain links TRBV5-5 with TRBJ2-3; tentatively, D is TRBD2 (5 bases). This chain's CDR3 is CASSSDTGIRGTDTQYF. The DNA for the CDR3 is TGTGCCAGCAGCTCAGATACCGGGATTAGAGGCACAGATACGCAGTATTTT.